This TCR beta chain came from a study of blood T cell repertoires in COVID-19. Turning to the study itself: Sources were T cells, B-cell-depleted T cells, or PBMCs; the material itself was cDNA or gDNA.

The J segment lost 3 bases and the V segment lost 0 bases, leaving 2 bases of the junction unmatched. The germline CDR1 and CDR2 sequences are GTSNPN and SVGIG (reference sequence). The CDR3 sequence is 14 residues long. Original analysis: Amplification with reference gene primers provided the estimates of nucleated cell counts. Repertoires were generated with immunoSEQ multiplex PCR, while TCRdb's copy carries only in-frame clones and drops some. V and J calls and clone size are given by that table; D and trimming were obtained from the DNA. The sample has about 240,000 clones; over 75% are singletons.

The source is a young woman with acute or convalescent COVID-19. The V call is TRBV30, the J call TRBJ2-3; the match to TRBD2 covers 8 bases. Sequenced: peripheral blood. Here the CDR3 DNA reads TGTGCCTGGAGTGTATCGGGGGGGACAGATACGCAGTATTTT. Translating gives CAWSVSGGTDTQYF.